A single sample is the source of the 3 T cell receptor beta chains below, sequenced in a study of cytotoxic CD8 clonotypes in ibrutinib-treated CLL. Generated by immunoSEQ multiplex PCR, the TCRdb table keeps only in-frame clones and is missing some. The sample shows about 330,000 clones, over 55% of them seen only once. Specimen: PBMCs, collected after 36 months of ibrutinib treatment. All receptors come from a human donor with chronic lymphocytic leukemia.

The chain is built from TRBV4-1 and TRBJ1-5; 9 positions match TRBD1. Trimming removed 4 bases from V and 7 bases from J; junction bases left unmatched: 8. Germline V gives CDR1 MGHRA, CDR2 YSYEKL. The length of the CDR3 is 15 residues. CDR3 in DNA: TGCGCCAGCAGCCCCCCGGGACAGGGCGTCCAGCCCCAGCATTTT. This translates into CASSPPGQGVQPQHF.

V is TRBV5-6 and J is TRBJ2-5; no firm D call. The germline V and J ends were trimmed by 0 bases and 0 bases, with 6 bases remaining between them. Germline CDR1 and CDR2: SGHDT and YYEEEE. The CDR3 totals 14 residues. CDR3 loop: CASSLEANQETQYF. In DNA form, the CDR3 reads TGTGCCAGCAGCTTGGAGGCTAACCAAGAGACCCAGTACTTC.

The table lists this clone with a few counts. The V call is TRBV13, the J call TRBJ2-7; TRBD2 agrees at 10 bases. The CDR3 consists of 14 residues. CDR1 and CDR2 from the germline V gene are PRHDT and FYEKMQ (reference sequence). The V gene end was trimmed by 4 bases and the J gene end by 3 bases; junction bases not matched to a gene: 3. CDR3 nucleotides: TGTGCCAGCAGCTGGGCTAGCGGGAGCTACGAGCAGTACTTC. Translating it yields CASSWASGSYEQYF.